The clone carrying this TCR beta chain was observed a handful of times. Its specificity is unknown. CDR1 and CDR2 (germline): LGHDT, YNNKEL (reference sequence). CDR3 size: 15 residues. V was pared by 1 base and J by 0 bases, with 9 bases between. This sample is drawn from a study of blood T cells in healthy people across ages. The overall study: For every two T cells, template switching captured about one barcoded beta molecule.

Study observations and caveats: Unsorted PBMCs blocked a conclusive comparison of naive and antigen-experienced cells.

A second PCR of roughly 7 to 11 cycles used a sample-barcoded 5' primer and a J-beta primer mix. MiXCR, run by TCRdb on the 5' RACE reads, gives a single entry per CDR3 protein. The sample includes around 1,600,000 distinct CDR3 sequences, around 40% seen only once; the top ten take over 3.5%. This sequence was found in a woman aged 18-29 years in good health. This chain links TRBV3-1 with TRBJ1-1, with D possibly matching TRBD1 (5 bases). Sample: blood. CDR3 DNA: TGTGCCAGCAGCCAAGTAGGGACCATGAACACTGAAGCTTTCTTT. It encodes CASSQVGTMNTEAFF.